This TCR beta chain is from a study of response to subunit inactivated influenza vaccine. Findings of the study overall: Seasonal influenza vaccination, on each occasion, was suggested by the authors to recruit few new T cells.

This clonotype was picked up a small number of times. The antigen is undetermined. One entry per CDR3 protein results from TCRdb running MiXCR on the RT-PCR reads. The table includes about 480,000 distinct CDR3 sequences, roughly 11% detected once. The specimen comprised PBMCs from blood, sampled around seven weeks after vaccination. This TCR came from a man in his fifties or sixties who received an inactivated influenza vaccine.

The CDR3 spells CSARGSRQGTLWEQYF. CDR3 sequence (DNA): TGCAGTGCTAGAGGGTCCCGACAGGGCACTTTATGGGAGCAGTACTTC. The chain combines TRBV20-1 with TRBJ2-7, with 7 positions matching TRBD1. Unmatched junction bases numbered 16, after V lost 1 base and J lost 7 bases. This CDR3 spans 16 amino acids. Germline CDR1 and CDR2: DFQATT and SNEGSKA (reference sequence).